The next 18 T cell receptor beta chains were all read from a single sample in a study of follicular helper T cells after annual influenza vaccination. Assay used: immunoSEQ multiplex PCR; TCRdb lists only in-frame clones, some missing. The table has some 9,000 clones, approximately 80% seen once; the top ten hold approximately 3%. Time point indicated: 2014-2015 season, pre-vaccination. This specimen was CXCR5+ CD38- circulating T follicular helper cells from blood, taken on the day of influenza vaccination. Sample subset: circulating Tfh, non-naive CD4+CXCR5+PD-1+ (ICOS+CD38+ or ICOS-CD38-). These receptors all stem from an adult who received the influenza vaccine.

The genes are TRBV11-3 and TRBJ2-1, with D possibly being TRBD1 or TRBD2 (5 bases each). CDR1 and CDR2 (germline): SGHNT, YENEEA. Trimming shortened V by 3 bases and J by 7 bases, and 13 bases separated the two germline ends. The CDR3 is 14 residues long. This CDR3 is CASSFGGEINEQFF. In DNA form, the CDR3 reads TGTGCCAGCAGCTTTGGGGGAGAAATAAATGAGCAGTTCTTC.

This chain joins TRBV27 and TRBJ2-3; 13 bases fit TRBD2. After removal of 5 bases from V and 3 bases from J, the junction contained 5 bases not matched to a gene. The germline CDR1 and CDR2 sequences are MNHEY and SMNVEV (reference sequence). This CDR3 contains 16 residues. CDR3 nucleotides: TGTGCCAGCAGTATGCGACTAGCGGGGGGAACAGATACGCAGTATTTT. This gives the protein CASSMRLAGGTDTQYF.

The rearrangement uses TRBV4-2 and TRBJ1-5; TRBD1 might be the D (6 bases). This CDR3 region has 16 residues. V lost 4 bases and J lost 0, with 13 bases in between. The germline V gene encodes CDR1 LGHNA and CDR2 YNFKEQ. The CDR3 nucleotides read TGTGCCAGCAGCCCAGAGGGGGGGTATAGCAATCAGCCCCAGCATTTT. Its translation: CASSPEGGYSNQPQHF.

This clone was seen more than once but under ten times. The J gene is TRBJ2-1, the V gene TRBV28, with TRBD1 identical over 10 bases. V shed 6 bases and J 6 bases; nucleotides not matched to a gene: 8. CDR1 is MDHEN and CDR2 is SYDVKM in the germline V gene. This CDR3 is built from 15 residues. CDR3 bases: TGTGCCAGCAGAACACCGGGACAGGGGTCCAATGAGCAGTTCTTC. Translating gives CASRTPGQGSNEQFF.

CDR3 in DNA: TGCGCCAGCAGCCAGGGGAGCAATTCACCCCTCCACTTT. It codes for CASSQGSNSPLHF. The V gene is TRBV5-1, the J gene TRBJ1-6, with D possibly matching TRBD1 (6 bases). This CDR3 is built from 13 residues. Germline loops: CDR1 SGHRS, CDR2 YFSETQ. V was cut by 4 bases and J by 7 bases, with 9 bases left in between.

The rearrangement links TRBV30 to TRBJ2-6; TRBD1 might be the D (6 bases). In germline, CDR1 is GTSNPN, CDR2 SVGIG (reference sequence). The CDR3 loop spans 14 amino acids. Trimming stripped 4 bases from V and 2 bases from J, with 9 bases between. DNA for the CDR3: TGTGCCTGGAAGTCAGGGGCTGGGGCCAACGTCCTGACTTTC. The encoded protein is CAWKSGAGANVLTF.

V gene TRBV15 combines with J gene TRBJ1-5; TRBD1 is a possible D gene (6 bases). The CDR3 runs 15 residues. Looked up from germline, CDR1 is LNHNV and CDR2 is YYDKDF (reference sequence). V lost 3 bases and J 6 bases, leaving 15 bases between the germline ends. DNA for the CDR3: TGTGCCACCAGCAGGGGGACCGGGACATCTCAGCCCCAGCATTTT. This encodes CATSRGTGTSQPQHF. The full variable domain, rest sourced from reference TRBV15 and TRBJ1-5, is DAMVIQNPRYQVTQFGKPVTLSCSQTLNHNVMYWYQQKSSQAPKLLFHYYDKDFNNEADTPDNFQSRRPNTSFCFLDIRSPGLGDTAMYLCATSRGTGTSQPQHFGDGTRLSIL.

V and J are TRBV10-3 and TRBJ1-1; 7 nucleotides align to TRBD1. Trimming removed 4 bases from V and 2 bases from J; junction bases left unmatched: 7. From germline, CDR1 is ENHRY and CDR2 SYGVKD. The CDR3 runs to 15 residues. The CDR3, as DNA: TGTGCCATCAGTGTAAGGGACAGAGAAAACACTGAAGCTTTCTTT. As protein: CAISVRDRENTEAFF.

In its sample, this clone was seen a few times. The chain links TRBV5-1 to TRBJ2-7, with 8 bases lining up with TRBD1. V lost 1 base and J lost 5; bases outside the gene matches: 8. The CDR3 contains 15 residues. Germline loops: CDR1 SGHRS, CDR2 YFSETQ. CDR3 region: CASSLIPDRVDEQYF. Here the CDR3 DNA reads TGCGCCAGCAGCTTGATCCCGGACAGGGTAGACGAGCAGTACTTC. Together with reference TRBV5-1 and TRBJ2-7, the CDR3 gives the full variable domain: KAGVTQTPRYLIKTRGQQVTLSCSPISGHRSVSWYQQTPGQGLQFLFEYFSETQRNKGNFPGRFSGRQFSNSRSEMNVSTLELGDSALYLCASSLIPDRVDEQYFGPGTRLTVT.

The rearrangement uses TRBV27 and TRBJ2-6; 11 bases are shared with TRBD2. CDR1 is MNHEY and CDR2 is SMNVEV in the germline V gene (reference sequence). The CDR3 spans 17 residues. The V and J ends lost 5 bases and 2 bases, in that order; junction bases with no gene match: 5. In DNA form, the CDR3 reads TGTGCCAGCAGTCAGACTAGCGGGATCGCTGGGGCCAACGTCCTGACTTTC. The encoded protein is CASSQTSGIAGANVLTF.

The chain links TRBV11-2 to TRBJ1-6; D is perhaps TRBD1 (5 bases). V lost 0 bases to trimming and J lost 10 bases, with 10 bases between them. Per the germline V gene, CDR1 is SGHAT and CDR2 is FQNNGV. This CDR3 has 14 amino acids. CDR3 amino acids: CASSLDSGQSPLHF. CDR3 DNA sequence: TGTGCCAGCAGCTTAGATTCAGGGCAGTCACCCCTCCACTTT.

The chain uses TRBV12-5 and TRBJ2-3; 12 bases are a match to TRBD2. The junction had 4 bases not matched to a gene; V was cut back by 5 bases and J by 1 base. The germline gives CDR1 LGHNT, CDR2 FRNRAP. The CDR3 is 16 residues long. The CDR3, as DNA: TGTGCTAGTGGTCAGACTAGCGGGAGTGGCACAGATACGCAGTATTTT. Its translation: CASGQTSGSGTDTQYF.

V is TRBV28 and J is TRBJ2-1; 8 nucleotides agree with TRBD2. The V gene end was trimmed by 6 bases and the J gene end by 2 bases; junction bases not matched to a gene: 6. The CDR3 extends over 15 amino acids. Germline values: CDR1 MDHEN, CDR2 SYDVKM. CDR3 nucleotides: TGTGCCAGCAGAACCTCCGGGGGGGCCTACAATGAGCAGTTCTTC. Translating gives CASRTSGGAYNEQFF.

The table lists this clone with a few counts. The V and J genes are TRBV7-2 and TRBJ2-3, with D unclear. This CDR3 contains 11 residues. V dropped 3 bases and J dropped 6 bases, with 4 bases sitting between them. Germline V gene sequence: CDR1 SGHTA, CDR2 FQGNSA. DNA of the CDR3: TGTGCCAGCAGCTTTAGGGATACGCAGTATTTT. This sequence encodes CASSFRDTQYF.

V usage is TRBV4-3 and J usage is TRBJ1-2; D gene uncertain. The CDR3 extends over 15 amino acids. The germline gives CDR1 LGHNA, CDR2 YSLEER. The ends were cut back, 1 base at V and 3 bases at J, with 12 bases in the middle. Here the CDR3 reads CASSQGVGYDYGYTF. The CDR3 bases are TGCGCCAGCAGCCAAGGTGTCGGGTACGACTATGGCTACACCTTC.

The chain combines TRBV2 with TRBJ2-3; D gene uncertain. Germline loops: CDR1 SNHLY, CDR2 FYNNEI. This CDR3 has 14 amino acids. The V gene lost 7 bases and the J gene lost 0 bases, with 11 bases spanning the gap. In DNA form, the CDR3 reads TGTGCCAGCACCCGTCTAACCAGCACAGATACGCAGTATTTT. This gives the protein CASTRLTSTDTQYF. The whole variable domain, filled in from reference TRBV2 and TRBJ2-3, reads EPEVTQTPSHQVTQMGQEVILRCVPISNHLYFYWYRQILGQKVEFLVSFYNNEISEKSEIFDDQFSVERPDGSNFTLKIRSTKLEDSAMYFCASTRLTSTDTQYFGPGTRLTVL.

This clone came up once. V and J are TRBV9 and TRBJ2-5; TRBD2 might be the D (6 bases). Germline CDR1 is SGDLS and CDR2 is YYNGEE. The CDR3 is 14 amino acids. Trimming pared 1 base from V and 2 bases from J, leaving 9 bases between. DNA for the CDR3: TGTGCCAGCAGCGTATTGGGGGGTCAAGAGACCCAGTACTTC. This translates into CASSVLGGQETQYF.

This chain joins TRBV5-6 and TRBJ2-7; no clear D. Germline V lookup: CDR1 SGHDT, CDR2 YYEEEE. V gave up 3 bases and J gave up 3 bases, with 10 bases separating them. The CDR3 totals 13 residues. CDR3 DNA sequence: TGTGCCAGCAGCTCCGTTTTGGACTACGAGCAGTACTTC. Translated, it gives CASSSVLDYEQYF.